Following are 32 T cell receptor beta chains from one sample sequenced in a study of cytomegalovirus exposure and HLA in healthy donors. The PCR made use of 60 Vbeta and 13 Jbeta primers. This table comes from immunoSEQ multiplex PCR, and its TCRdb copy is limited to in-frame clones, with some not included. The sample lists approximately 180,000 clones; 60% to 80% were seen once. The specimen sequenced was PBMCs. The receptors shown here come from a man aged 35-49 years in good health and CMV-seropositive.

The V and J genes are TRBV28 and TRBJ2-7, with 13 bases matching TRBD2. CDR1 and CDR2 from the germline V gene are MDHEN and SYDVKM. V trimming: 5 bases; J trimming: 5 bases; junction bases outside the gene matches: 9. The CDR3 is made up of 16 amino acids. The CDR3 DNA follows: TGTGCCAGCAGTACGACTAGGACTAGCGGGAGCCACGAGCAGTACTTC. This codes for CASSTTRTSGSHEQYF.

The V gene is TRBV29-1, the J gene TRBJ2-7, with 11 bases that match TRBD1. The V gene's germline CDR1 is SQVTM and CDR2 ANQGSEA. V was pared by 4 bases and J by 0 bases, with 2 bases of the junction left unmatched. The length of the CDR3 is 14 residues. CDR3 sequence: CSVGGQGDSYEQYF. The CDR3 DNA sequence: TGCAGCGTTGGGGGACAGGGGGACTCCTACGAGCAGTACTTC.

J is TRBJ2-2 and V is TRBV5-1; unclear D gene. With 4 bases removed from V and 5 bases from J, the gap between germline ends came to 15 bases. The CDR3 has 15 amino acids. The V gene's germline CDR1 is SGHRS and CDR2 YFSETQ. CDR3 coding DNA: TGCGCCAGCAGCCCAGCAGCTAGTCGGACCGGGGAGCTGTTTTTT. Translating it yields CASSPAASRTGELFF.

This clone occurred a few times. The CDR3 loop reads CASSELGTPTDTQYF. CDR3 bases: TGTGCCAGCAGCGAGCTAGGCACCCCCACAGATACGCAGTATTTT. The V call is TRBV14, the J call TRBJ2-3; no definite D call. Trimming took off 5 bases at V and 2 bases at J, with 14 bases between the two ends. This CDR3 comprises 15 residues. CDR1 is SGHDN, CDR2 FVKESK, per germline.

The chain is built from TRBV7-3 and TRBJ2-1; D gene uncertain. V was clipped by 8 bases and J by 0 bases, with 8 bases between them. Germline CDR1 is SGHTA and CDR2 is FQGTGA. CDR3 size: 13 residues. DNA for the CDR3: TGTGCCAGCTCCCTGAGCTCCTACAATGAGCAGTTCTTC. Translating gives CASSLSSYNEQFF.

The chain joins TRBV20-1 to TRBJ1-1, with unresolved D. Trimming shortened V by 2 bases and J by 11 bases, and 12 bases separated the two germline ends. The CDR3 runs 11 residues. Germline loops: CDR1 DFQATT, CDR2 SNEGSKA (reference sequence). CDR3 nucleotide sequence: TGCAGTGCTAGACGGGGAGGGTGGGCTTTCTTT. Amino acid sequence: CSARRGGWAFF.

This sequence joins TRBV18 and TRBJ2-4; 9 positions agree with TRBD2. The CDR3 covers 17 residues. The J segment lost 6 bases and the V segment lost 4 bases, leaving 13 bases of the junction unmatched. Germline CDR1 is KGHSH and CDR2 is LQKENI. The CDR3 bases are TGTGCCAGCTCACGACCAAGACAGGCGGGAGGGTCAAACATTCAGTACTTC. Translation: CASSRPRQAGGSNIQYF.

This clone has just a few counts. The CDR3: CASSQISGRPNEQFF. The CDR3 DNA reads TGTGCCAGCAGCCAAATTAGCGGGAGGCCCAATGAGCAGTTCTTC. This chain joins TRBV7-9 and TRBJ2-1; 10 bases map to TRBD2. This CDR3 is 15 amino acids long. The germline V gene has CDR1 SEHNR and CDR2 FQNEAQ (reference sequence). Trimming took 5 bases from V and 6 from J; bases not matched to a gene: 7. Complete variable domain (other parts from reference TRBV7-9 and TRBJ2-1): DTGVSQNPRHKITKRGQNVTFRCDPISEHNRLYWYRQTLGQGPEFLTYFQNEAQLEKSRLLSDRFSAERPKGSFSTLEIQRTEQGDSAMYLCASSQISGRPNEQFFGPGTRLTVL.

The chain employs TRBV10-3 and TRBJ1-1, with unresolved D. Germline-derived CDR1 and CDR2 are ENHRY and SYGVKD. The CDR3 is made up of 13 amino acids. Between the trimmed V and J ends, which lost 5 bases and 0 bases, there was a span of 7 bases. CDR3 residues: CAISIAMNTEAFF. As DNA, the CDR3 is TGTGCCATCAGTATAGCCATGAACACTGAAGCTTTCTTT.

The chain employs TRBV5-4 and TRBJ2-2; 9 bases fit TRBD1. Germline assignment: CDR1 SGHNT and CDR2 YYREEE (reference sequence). V was clipped by 3 bases and J by 2 bases; unmatched bases: 5. The CDR3 extends over 16 amino acids. As DNA, the CDR3 is TGTGCCAGCAGCTCCACAGGGGGCAGTAACACCGGGGAGCTGTTTTTT. Translating gives CASSSTGGSNTGELFF.

The rearrangement links TRBV6-1 to TRBJ2-4; 8 nucleotides line up with TRBD1. Germline V CDR1 and CDR2: MNHNS, SASEGT. J was trimmed by 6 bases and V by 8 bases; bases with no gene match: 9. There are 14 residues in the CDR3. CDR3 nucleotide sequence: TGTGCCAGCGGCGGACAGGGCGGAAGAAACATTCAGTACTTC. Protein sequence: CASGGQGGRNIQYF.

The chain carries TRBV7-2 and TRBJ2-5; D perhaps matches TRBD2 (6 bases). Trimming stripped 1 base from V and 4 bases from J, with 10 bases between. Looked up from germline, CDR1 is SGHTA and CDR2 is FQGNSA. The CDR3 length is 14 residues. CDR3 sequence (DNA): TGTGCCAGCAGCTTAGGGCCCGGGAGAGAGACCCAGTACTTC. Its protein product is CASSLGPGRETQYF.

Concerning this clone: Since the CDR3 does not end with the conserved phenylalanine or tryptophan, this likely comes from a read error. This chain connects TRBV5-4 to TRBJ2-7; TRBD2 matches 10 bases. CDR1 and CDR2 from the germline V gene are SGHNT and YYREEE (reference sequence). There are 15 residues in the CDR3. V was clipped by 3 bases and J by 3 bases; unmatched bases: 6. The CDR3 spells CASSSPRTSGYEQYL. CDR3 coding DNA: TGTGCCAGCAGCTCCCCGCGGACTAGCGGCTACGAGCAGTACCTC.

For this clone: Other nucleotide sequences in the sample specify the same CDR3. The rearrangement links TRBV13 to TRBJ2-3; the D is unclear. V was trimmed by 5 bases and J by 0 bases, leaving 3 bases between them. Germline CDR1 reads PRHDT; CDR2 reads FYEKMQ (reference sequence). The CDR3 consists of 12 residues. CDR3 sequence reads: CASSLSTDTQYF. The CDR3 DNA sequence: TGTGCCAGCAGCCTCAGCACAGATACGCAGTATTTT. The whole variable domain, filled in from reference TRBV13 and TRBJ2-3, reads AAGVIQSPRHLIKEKRETATLKCYPIPRHDTVYWYQQGPGQDPQFLISFYEKMQSDKGSIPDRFSAQQFSDYHSELNMSSLELGDSALYFCASSLSTDTQYFGPGTRLTVL.

The V gene is TRBV10-3, the J gene TRBJ2-7; TRBD1 matches 10 bases. Germline-derived CDR1 and CDR2 are ENHRY and SYGVKD. Trimming took 4 bases from V and 4 from J; bases not matched to a gene: 13. The CDR3 has 17 residues. This CDR3 reads CAISVPPTWTGGYEQYF. CDR3 bases: TGTGCCATCAGTGTACCCCCTACGTGGACAGGGGGATACGAGCAGTACTTC.

The rearrangement links TRBV5-8 to TRBJ2-7, with D unresolved. Germline V CDR1 and CDR2: SGHTS, YDEGEE. V was pared by 4 bases and J by 0 bases, with 11 bases between. The CDR3 loop spans 14 amino acids. This chain's CDR3 is CASSPSLSSYEQYF. The CDR3 DNA reads TGTGCCAGCAGCCCATCACTAAGCTCCTACGAGCAGTACTTC.

For the CDR3, the DNA is TGCGCCAGCAGTAGGAGCGGGAATGAAAACGAGCAGTACTTC. Encoded protein: CASSRSGNENEQYF. J is TRBJ2-7 and V is TRBV10-1; TRBD2 agrees at 7 bases. CDR3 length: 14 amino acids. Germline CDR1 WNHNN, CDR2 SYGVQD (reference sequence). V shed 5 bases, J shed 5 bases, and the junction held 9 bases outside the gene matches.

V is TRBV14 and J is TRBJ2-4; 12 bases fit TRBD2. This CDR3 is built from 15 residues. Germline V CDR1 and CDR2: SGHDN, FVKESK. V gave up 4 bases and J gave up 9 bases; unmatched junction bases: 7. CDR3 amino acids: CASSPSGRAKGIQYF. The CDR3 DNA is TGTGCCAGCAGCCCTAGCGGGAGGGCGAAGGGCATTCAGTACTTC.

The V and J genes are TRBV5-6 and TRBJ2-3; maybe TRBD2 (6 bases). The CDR3 has 14 amino acids. Germline CDR1 and CDR2: SGHDT and YYEEEE. V was pared by 0 bases and J by 9 bases, with 14 bases between. CDR3 loop: CASSLEGTGWTQYF. In DNA, the CDR3 is TGTGCCAGCAGCTTGGAGGGGACTGGTTGGACGCAGTATTTT.

A remark on this clone: Other DNA sequences in the same sample also yield this CDR3. The chain recombines TRBV29-1 with TRBJ2-7, with 11 bases lining up with TRBD1. This CDR3 region has 13 residues. With V trimmed by 7 bases and J by 1 base, 3 bases remained unmatched. The germline gives CDR1 SQVTM, CDR2 ANQGSEA. CDR3 region: CSAGQGASYEQYF. DNA for the CDR3: TGCAGCGCTGGACAGGGGGCTTCCTACGAGCAGTACTTC.

The genes are TRBV27 and TRBJ2-1, with 13 bases identical to TRBD2. There are 16 residues in the CDR3. The V segment lost 6 bases and the J segment 8 bases; nucleotides outside the gene matches: 10. Germline lookup yields CDR1 MNHEY and CDR2 SMNVEV (reference sequence). CDR3 nucleotide sequence: TGTGCCAGCAGACGACTAGCGGGAGGTACCAGGGATGAGCAGTTCTTC. It translates to CASRRLAGGTRDEQFF.

The rearrangement uses TRBV6-1 and TRBJ1-2; 8 bases are shared with TRBD1. Trimming cost V 5 bases and J 2 bases; bases outside gene matches: 4. CDR3 length: 14 residues. CDR1 and CDR2 (germline): MNHNS, SASEGT. CDR3 in DNA: TGTGCCAGCAGTCGGACAGGGTTGAACTATGGCTACACCTTC. This sequence encodes CASSRTGLNYGYTF.

The chain recombines TRBV6-1 with TRBJ2-7; 11 nucleotides agree with TRBD1. Trimming removed 4 bases from V and 4 bases from J; junction bases left unmatched: 3. The germline gives CDR1 MNHNS, CDR2 SASEGT. CDR3 length equals 14 residues. The CDR3 spells CASSVGQGGYEQYF. The CDR3 DNA sequence: TGTGCCAGCAGTGTGGGACAGGGGGGGTACGAGCAGTACTTC.

The CDR3 DNA reads TGTGCCAGCAGTTCTAGCGGGGGCAGCGCCGTGGAAAAACTGTTTTTT. Translating it yields CASSSSGGSAVEKLFF. The chain has TRBV7-9 and TRBJ1-4; possibly TRBD1 for D (6 bases). The CDR3 has 16 residues. Germline lookup yields CDR1 SEHNR and CDR2 FQNEAQ (reference sequence). V lost 6 bases, J lost 8 bases, and 22 bases lay in between.

The rearrangement links TRBV5-6 to TRBJ1-4; D might be TRBD1 (5 bases). Trimming left V 3 bases short and J 3 bases short, with 12 bases between. The CDR3 loop spans 15 amino acids. Germline CDR1 and CDR2: SGHDT and YYEEEE. Here the CDR3 reads CASSSLTDANEKLFF. The CDR3 bases are TGTGCCAGCAGCTCATTGACAGACGCTAATGAAAAACTGTTTTTT. Looking up the rest from reference TRBV5-6 and TRBJ1-4 gives the full variable domain: DAGVTQSPTHLIKTRGQQVTLRCSPKSGHDTVSWYQQALGQGPQFIFQYYEEEERQRGNFPDRFSGHQFPNYSSELNVNALLLGDSALYLCASSSLTDANEKLFFGSGTQLSVL.

The chain uses TRBV28 and TRBJ2-3; possible D gene TRBD1, 5 bases. Trimming shortened V by 3 bases and J by 6 bases, and 22 bases separated the two germline ends. The CDR3 extends over 17 amino acids. Germline assignment: CDR1 MDHEN and CDR2 SYDVKM. The CDR3: CASSLWAGANDPDTQYF. Here the CDR3 DNA reads TGTGCCAGCAGTTTGTGGGCTGGGGCAAACGACCCGGATACGCAGTATTTT.

The gene calls are TRBV9 and TRBJ1-5, with 9 bases fitting TRBD1. This CDR3 has 15 residues. CDR1 is SGDLS and CDR2 is YYNGEE in the germline V gene. Losses at the gene ends were 3 bases for V and 5 bases for J; bases not matched to a gene: 6. CDR3 sequence reads: CASSANTGGDQPQHF. As DNA, the CDR3 is TGTGCCAGCAGCGCCAACACAGGGGGCGATCAGCCCCAGCATTTT.

This sequence joins TRBV10-1 and TRBJ2-7, with TRBD2 identical over 9 bases. This CDR3 is built from 15 residues. CDR1 and CDR2 from the germline V gene are WNHNN and SYGVQD (reference sequence). The ends lost 2 bases at V and 2 bases at J; junction bases unmatched: 4. The CDR3 DNA follows: TGCGCCAGCAGTGAGGGCGCGGGAGGGCCCTACGAGCAGTACTTC. It codes for CASSEGAGGPYEQYF.

This chain links TRBV27 with TRBJ2-7; possibly TRBD1 for D (6 bases). Germline assignment: CDR1 MNHEY and CDR2 SMNVEV (reference sequence). V was pared by 2 bases and J by 7 bases, with 21 bases between. The CDR3 runs to 16 residues. The CDR3 nucleotides read TGTGCCAGCAGTTTACCCGGACAGCTGGGTAGGGGGGAGCAGTACTTC. Translating gives CASSLPGQLGRGEQYF.

This clone turned up a few times. DNA of the CDR3: TGTGCCAGCAGTGAGGAAGTTAGCGGGAAAACCGGGGAGCTGTTTTTT. It encodes CASSEEVSGKTGELFF. The V gene is TRBV2, the J gene TRBJ2-2; TRBD2 matches at 8 bases. Losses at the gene ends were 3 bases for V and 5 bases for J; bases not matched to a gene: 8. Germline lookup yields CDR1 SNHLY and CDR2 FYNNEI. The CDR3 is made up of 16 amino acids.

The chain couples TRBV6-1 to TRBJ2-3; possible D gene TRBD2, 5 bases. V gave up 4 bases and J gave up 3 bases, with 11 bases separating them. The length of the CDR3 is 14 residues. The germline CDR1 and CDR2 sequences are MNHNS and SASEGT. CDR3 nucleotide sequence: TGTGCCAGCAGTGTTTCGGGGAGAACAGATACGCAGTATTTT. It yields the protein CASSVSGRTDTQYF.

This sequence joins TRBV9 and TRBJ1-5; a weak D match, TRBD1 (6 bases). V was pared by 3 bases and J by 1 base, with 11 bases between. The V gene's germline CDR1 is SGDLS and CDR2 YYNGEE. The length of the CDR3 is 15 residues. CDR3 bases: TGTGCCAGCAGCGGGGCAGGGGCAAGCAATCAGCCCCAGCATTTT. Translated, it gives CASSGAGASNQPQHF.